These 25 T cell receptor beta chains were all obtained from the same sample, sequenced in a study of OX40 agonist ivuxolimab in advanced cancers. The assay was immunoSEQ multiplex PCR, and TCRdb's table has in-frame clones only and misses some. Of about 100,000 clones listed, less than 95% were seen once; the top ten hold roughly 1.2%. The sample consisted of CD4+ or CD8+ T cells sorted from blood, taken in a trial of the OX40 agonist ivuxolimab. Receptor source: an adult with an advanced solid tumor such as melanoma, head and neck, liver or kidney cancer.

The chain combines TRBV5-1 with TRBJ1-5; no reliable D call. Trimming shortened V by 0 bases and J by 0 bases, and 7 bases separated the two germline ends. The CDR3 runs 15 residues. Germline CDR1 reads SGHRS; CDR2 reads YFSETQ. Written as DNA, the CDR3 is TGCGCCAGCAGCTTGGGAGAAAATAGCAATCAGCCCCAGCATTTT. This encodes CASSLGENSNQPQHF.

CDR3 region: CASSARGGSSGGYTF. DNA for the CDR3: TGTGCCAGCAGTGCTCGGGGGGGCAGCTCCGGTGGCTACACCTTC. This rearrangement joins TRBV6-4 to TRBJ1-2; possible D gene TRBD1, 6 bases. With 4 bases removed from V and 7 bases from J, the gap between germline ends came to 19 bases. This CDR3 has 15 amino acids. The V gene's germline CDR1 is MRHNA and CDR2 SNTAGT.

The rearrangement uses TRBV7-6 and TRBJ2-1, with 10 bases fitting TRBD2. CDR3 length: 16 residues. Germline V lookup: CDR1 SGHVS, CDR2 FNYEAQ. The ends lost 2 bases at V and 6 bases at J; junction bases unmatched: 7. The CDR3 region has the DNA TGTGCCAGCAGCTTAAGACCTAGCGGGGGAGGCAATGAGCAGTTCTTC. It is translated as CASSLRPSGGGNEQFF.

V and J are TRBV11-2 and TRBJ2-3; weak D call: TRBD2 (6 bases). There are 15 residues in the CDR3. With 2 bases removed from V and 1 base from J, the gap between germline ends came to 10 bases. CDR1 is SGHAT, CDR2 FQNNGV, per germline. The CDR3 DNA reads TGTGCCAGCAGCTTAAGCGGAGGGGGCACAGATACGCAGTATTTT. Its protein is CASSLSGGGTDTQYF.

The chain links TRBV5-8 to TRBJ1-6; 7 nucleotides align to TRBD1. Germline CDR1 and CDR2: SGHTS and YDEGEE. The V gene end was trimmed by 4 bases and the J gene end by 6 bases; junction bases not matched to a gene: 7. The CDR3 is 15 residues long. CDR3 DNA: TGTGCCAGCAGCAACAACAGGGGAGTTAATTCACCCCTCCACTTT. Protein sequence: CASSNNRGVNSPLHF.

This chain uses TRBV7-2 with TRBJ2-1; tentatively, D is TRBD1 (6 bases). Germline V gene lookup returns CDR1 SGHTA and CDR2 FQGNSA. Trimming removed 6 bases from V and 9 bases from J, with 27 bases in between. This CDR3 comprises 17 residues. This CDR3 reads CASSFRIRLQGQAEQFF. CDR3 sequence (DNA): TGTGCCAGCAGTTTTAGGATCCGCCTGCAGGGGCAGGCTGAGCAGTTCTTC.

The rearrangement joins TRBV4-1 to TRBJ1-2, with unresolved D. This CDR3 has 16 amino acids. CDR1 is MGHRA, CDR2 YSYEKL, per germline. V was cut by 1 base and J by 0 bases, with 12 bases left in between. CDR3 loop: CASSQGSLLANYGYTF. The CDR3 DNA is TGCGCCAGCAGCCAAGGCAGTCTCCTAGCTAACTATGGCTACACCTTC.

The chain recombines TRBV19 with TRBJ1-2; 10 bases are shared with TRBD1. V shed 5 bases, J shed 8 bases, and the junction held 11 bases outside the gene matches. The CDR3 is 15 residues long. Germline V gene sequence: CDR1 LNHDA, CDR2 SQIVND (reference sequence). Written as DNA, the CDR3 is TGTGCCAGTAGTCATGTGACAGGGGGCTCAATCGGCTACACCTTC. Translating gives CASSHVTGGSIGYTF.

This clone has a single count. The V gene is TRBV6-1, the J gene TRBJ1-3; D is unresolved. The CDR3 covers 14 residues. Germline CDR1 reads MNHNS; CDR2 reads SASEGT. Trimming removed 2 bases at V and 4 bases at J, with 9 bases between. CDR3 amino acids: CASSEYSGGNTIYF. For the CDR3, the DNA is TGTGCCAGCAGTGAATATTCCGGGGGAAACACCATATATTTT.

This clone has a single count. The genes are TRBV15 and TRBJ1-1, with D maybe TRBD1 (5 bases). The CDR3 loop spans 14 amino acids. V was cut by 4 bases and J by 0 bases, with 9 bases left in between. Per the germline V gene, CDR1 is LNHNV and CDR2 is YYDKDF (reference sequence). Here the CDR3 reads CATSTGTLNTEAFF. Written as DNA, the CDR3 is TGTGCCACCAGCACCGGGACCTTGAACACTGAAGCTTTCTTT.

This sequence joins TRBV14 and TRBJ1-3, with TRBD1 matching 7 bases. CDR1 SGHDN and CDR2 FVKESK come from the germline V gene. V lost 5 bases and J lost 0; bases outside the gene matches: 7. This CDR3 is built from 16 residues. CDR3 amino acids: CASSTPGTASGNTIYF. Written as DNA, the CDR3 is TGTGCCAGCAGCACACCCGGGACAGCCTCTGGAAACACCATATATTTT.

The genes are TRBV4-2 and TRBJ1-1, with D perhaps TRBD1 (5 bases). The germline CDR1 and CDR2 sequences are LGHNA and YNFKEQ. This CDR3 has 14 residues. V lost 5 bases and J 2 bases, leaving 12 bases between the germline ends. The CDR3 DNA reads as TGTGCCAGCAGCACGGGACTGGATAACACTGAAGCTTTCTTT. As protein: CASSTGLDNTEAFF.

The chain has TRBV11-3 and TRBJ1-3, with a weak D call TRBD1 (5 bases). CDR3 size: 16 residues. Germline loops: CDR1 SGHNT, CDR2 YENEEA. V was shortened by 5 bases and J by 2 bases, with 16 bases between the two germline ends. CDR3 DNA sequence: TGTGCCAGCAGCCCGAGCCTGGGGCTAGCTGGAAACACCATATATTTT. Translated: CASSPSLGLAGNTIYF. The full variable domain, rest sourced from reference TRBV11-3 and TRBJ1-3, is EAGVVQSPRYKIIEKKQPVAFWCNPISGHNTLYWYLQNLGQGPELLIRYENEEAVDDSQLPKDRFSAERLKGVDSTLKIQPAELGDSAVYLCASSPSLGLAGNTIYFGEGSWLTVV.

This chain links TRBV9 with TRBJ2-2; D is unclear. V shed 4 bases and J shed 0 bases, with 10 bases lying between them. This CDR3 spans 15 amino acids. Germline V gives CDR1 SGDLS, CDR2 YYNGEE. CDR3 DNA sequence: TGTGCCAGCAGCCGCGGCGGAGCGAACACCGGGGAGCTGTTTTTT. Translated, it gives CASSRGGANTGELFF.

V usage is TRBV15 and J usage is TRBJ1-5; D is undetermined. CDR3 length: 13 amino acids. Germline assignment: CDR1 LNHNV and CDR2 YYDKDF (reference sequence). Trimming stripped 0 bases from V and 7 bases from J, with 7 bases between. The CDR3 is CATSREKGQPQHF. CDR3 coding DNA: TGTGCCACCAGCAGAGAAAAAGGCCAGCCCCAGCATTTT.

The rearrangement uses TRBV11-3 and TRBJ2-7; D not resolved. The CDR3 has 15 amino acids. The V end was cut by 3 bases, the J end by 0 bases, with 12 bases between. Germline lookup yields CDR1 SGHNT and CDR2 YENEEA. The CDR3 loop reads CASSFSDTYSYEQYF. CDR3 coding DNA: TGTGCCAGCAGCTTTAGTGACACTTACTCCTACGAGCAGTACTTC.

The V and J genes are TRBV7-9 and TRBJ2-7; TRBD2 matches 7 bases. The CDR3 extends over 14 amino acids. Trimming removed 5 bases from V and 6 bases from J; junction bases left unmatched: 10. Per the germline V gene, CDR1 is SEHNR and CDR2 is FQNEAQ (reference sequence). CDR3 DNA sequence: TGTGCCAGCAGCCCCGGGGAGGGTTCGGGCGAGCAGTACTTC. It specifies CASSPGEGSGEQYF. Together with reference TRBV7-9 and TRBJ2-7, the CDR3 gives the full variable domain: DTGVSQNPRHKITKRGQNVTFRCDPISEHNRLYWYRQTLGQGPEFLTYFQNEAQLEKSRLLSDRFSAERPKGSFSTLEIQRTEQGDSAMYLCASSPGEGSGEQYFGPGTRLTVT.

The count of this clone is one. The V and J genes are TRBV7-2 and TRBJ1-5; TRBD1 might be the D (6 bases). Trimming cost V 3 bases and J 7 bases, with 13 bases left between them. The CDR3 is 14 residues long. Germline V CDR1 and CDR2: SGHTA, FQGNSA. CDR3 bases: TGTGCCAGCAGCTTCCCAGGGGTAGGACAGCCCCAGCATTTT. This sequence encodes CASSFPGVGQPQHF.

The CDR3 sequence is CASSRSGAKSTDTQYF. CDR3 nucleotides: TGTGCCAGCAGCCGTAGTGGCGCGAAAAGCACAGATACGCAGTATTTT. The chain joins TRBV5-4 to TRBJ2-3; D not certain. The CDR3 totals 16 residues. Trimming took off 4 bases at V and 0 bases at J, with 15 bases between the two ends. Germline V gene data show CDR1 as SGHNT and CDR2 as YYREEE (reference sequence).

This chain links TRBV30 with TRBJ1-3; 8 bases agree with TRBD1. The CDR3 sequence is 19 residues long. Unmatched junction bases numbered 17, after V lost 4 bases and J lost 0 bases. From germline, CDR1 is GTSNPN and CDR2 SVGIG (reference sequence). The chain's CDR3 is CAWKNPGQGKRSSGNTIYF. The CDR3 DNA reads TGTGCCTGGAAAAACCCCGGACAGGGAAAGAGAAGCTCTGGAAACACCATATATTTT.

This clone was found once. The chain joins TRBV28 to TRBJ2-4, with TRBD2 identical over 8 bases. CDR3 length: 13 residues. J lost 9 bases, V lost 6 bases, and 7 bases had no gene match. Germline CDR1 reads MDHEN; CDR2 reads SYDVKM. The CDR3 reads CASSRRGGFIQYF. In DNA, the CDR3 is TGTGCCAGCAGCCGCCGGGGGGGCTTCATTCAGTACTTC.

The J gene is TRBJ1-1, the V gene TRBV5-4; tentative D call: TRBD1 (5 bases). Germline V gives CDR1 SGHNT, CDR2 YYREEE (reference sequence). V dropped 3 bases and J dropped 4 bases, with 22 bases sitting between them. The CDR3 consists of 17 residues. The CDR3 protein is CASSSGRGARGSTEAFF. In nucleotides, the CDR3 is TGTGCCAGCAGCTCTGGCCGTGGGGCGCGGGGGTCCACTGAAGCTTTCTTT. Filled out from reference TRBV5-4 and TRBJ1-1, the complete variable domain reads ETGVTQSPTHLIKTRGQQVTLRCSSQSGHNTVSWYQQALGQGPQFIFQYYREEENGRGNFPPRFSGLQFPNYSSELNVNALELDDSALYLCASSSGRGARGSTEAFFGQGTRLTVV.

This clone was recorded a few times. In DNA, the CDR3 is TGTGCCATACTGAGTCAGGGTTACGAGCAGTACTTC. This gives the protein CAILSQGYEQYF. The chain carries TRBV28 and TRBJ2-7, with D possibly TRBD1 on 5 matching bases. Germline values: CDR1 MDHEN, CDR2 SYDVKM. The CDR3 spans 12 residues. V was trimmed by 10 bases and J by 4 bases, leaving 14 bases between them. Based on the CDR3 plus reference TRBV28 and TRBJ2-7, the full variable domain is DVKVTQSSRYLVKRTGEKVFLECVQDMDHENMFWYRQDPGLGLRLIYFSYDVKMKEKGDIPEGYSVSREKKERFSLILESASTNQTSMYLCAILSQGYEQYFGPGTRLTVT.

This clone was recorded once. This chain links TRBV2 with TRBJ2-1; D is perhaps TRBD2 (5 bases). From germline, CDR1 is SNHLY and CDR2 FYNNEI. The CDR3 extends over 14 amino acids. Trimming removed 4 bases at V and 2 bases at J, with 9 bases between. This chain's CDR3 is CASSGENTYNEQFF. In DNA, the CDR3 is TGTGCCAGCAGTGGGGAGAATACCTACAATGAGCAGTTCTTC.

The J gene is TRBJ2-1, the V gene TRBV9, with D tentatively TRBD2 (7 bases). The CDR3 contains 16 residues. Trimming shortened V by 4 bases and J by 9 bases, and 23 bases separated the two germline ends. CDR1 SGDLS and CDR2 YYNGEE come from the germline V gene. The chain's CDR3 is CASSPRGGRGSSEQFF. CDR3 nucleotides: TGTGCCAGCAGCCCGAGGGGGGGTAGAGGCTCCAGTGAGCAGTTCTTC. Full variable domain (missing parts from reference TRBV9 and TRBJ2-1): DSGVTQTPKHLITATGQRVTLRCSPRSGDLSVYWYQQSLDQGLQFLIQYYNGEERAKGNILERFSAQQFPDLHSELNLSSLELGDSALYFCASSPRGGRGSSEQFFGPGTRLTVL.